The 4 T cell receptor beta chains given below trace back to one sample, sequenced in a study of shared clonotypes between healthy human individuals. Profiled with immunoSEQ multiplex PCR; TCRdb holds only in-frame clones, not every one. This table holds roughly 2.4 million clones, nearly 97% found once. Sequencing was done on a sample of naive CD4+ T cells sorted from blood. The subset was: CD45RA+ positively selected. The receptor source for this set is a man aged 18 to 30 in good health.

The chain carries TRBV5-1 and TRBJ2-5, with D possibly matching TRBD1 (5 bases). CDR1 and CDR2 (germline): SGHRS, YFSETQ. This CDR3 spans 15 amino acids. V dropped 4 bases and J dropped 4 bases, with 17 bases sitting between them. In nucleotides, the CDR3 is TGCGCCAGCAGCATTCCGTCCAAGGACACAGAGACCCAGTACTTC. Protein sequence: CASSIPSKDTETQYF.

The chain carries TRBV5-1 and TRBJ2-3; D is perhaps TRBD2 (6 bases). This CDR3 has 14 amino acids. With 6 bases removed from V and 2 bases from J, the gap between germline ends came to 13 bases. Germline CDR1 is SGHRS and CDR2 is YFSETQ. The DNA for the CDR3 is TGCGCCAGCAACGCGCGGGGTGTCACAGATACGCAGTATTTT. This encodes CASNARGVTDTQYF.

The J gene is TRBJ2-5, the V gene TRBV28, with 12 nucleotides matching TRBD1. CDR1 is MDHEN, CDR2 SYDVKM, per germline. The ends lost 4 bases at V and 5 bases at J; junction bases unmatched: 8. CDR3 length equals 16 residues. The CDR3 DNA reads TGTGCCAGCAGTTCCTGGGACAGGGGGCGCGGGGAGACCCAGTACTTC. The encoded protein is CASSSWDRGRGETQYF.

The rearrangement joins TRBV29-1 to TRBJ2-1; D is perhaps TRBD2 (6 bases). The germline V gene has CDR1 SQVTM and CDR2 ANQGSEA. The length of the CDR3 is 15 residues. Trimming shortened V by 4 bases and J by 2 bases, and 15 bases separated the two germline ends. The CDR3 DNA follows: TGCAGCGTTGTCGGGGGATACCTAACCTACAATGAGCAGTTCTTC. Translating it yields CSVVGGYLTYNEQFF.